The present entry profiles one TCR beta chain with its context. This clonotype was seen ten or more times. Its antigen specificity is not known. The sample holds no much larger clone one base away, and base qualities are not on file. This sample was taken from a study of CD8+CD57+ T cells in acquired aplastic anemia (dated by TCRdb to the late 2010s). General notes on the study: A mean of around 3.2 ug of DNA, ranging from 0.2 to 27.4 ug, was extracted from sorted CD4+ and CD8+ cells. For healthy donor samples, the average read count was around 9.9 million for CD4+ cells and around 12 million for CD8+ cells. The paper's findings and limits, for the study overall: Between patients and healthy controls, no significant difference in CD8+ Simpson's diversity was found (P=0.060). About 29 CD8+ CDR3 sequences were found to be shared between patients and controls, but these sequences appeared to be highly expressed in patients and within the immunodominant clones of the patients.

TCR repertoires of sorted CD4+ and CD8+ blood T cells from severe aplastic anemia patients and healthy subjects were deep-sequenced in the study. Ficoll-Paque density gradient centrifugation was used to isolate peripheral blood mononuclear cells. Before DNA extraction, CD4+ and CD8+ T cells were sorted by FACS or by magnetic beads. TCR beta VDJ combination and CDR3 sequence profiling used genomic DNA as the template. TCR repertoire sequencing was run on an Illumina HiSeq 2000. The original pipeline was this. Repertoire assessment relied on Simpson's diversity index, CDR3 size and DJ length profiles, and TRBV/TRBJ rearrangement plots. The most abundant DNA sequence in the deep sequencing data was defined as the immunodominant clone. CDR3 amino acid sequences were checked for sharing across subjects and were also compared against the VDJdb database and published repertoires. The public reads were reanalyzed by TCRdb: fastp trimming at Q25, MiXCR alignment, in-frame beta chains only. Rows are unified per CDR3 protein, each entry keeping the most common DNA and genes. The authors' filters were not applied to this entry. Within this sample are about 190,000 distinct CDR3 sequences, with roughly half of them counted one time only. The ten largest clones capture 16% of the sample.

Sequenced: sorted CD4+, CD8+, or CD8+CD57+ T cells (not recorded which) from PBMCs. The sequence was obtained from a human donor in good health, serving as a control.

The CDR3 here reads CASSLQGGGHYEQYF. The DNA sequence follows: TGTGCCAGCAGCCTACAGGGAGGTGGGCACTACGAGCAGTACTTC. The V and J segments used are TRBV6-4 and TRBJ2-7; the D gene is perhaps TRBD1 or TRBD2, each of them matching over 6 bases. CDR1 is given as MRHNA and CDR2 as SNTAGT, both from the germline V gene. Cut back by 6 bases and 3 bases, the V and J ends lie 18 bases apart. The CDR3, cysteine through phenylalanine, is 15 amino acids long. Left in the record is the CDR3 DNA by itself, 45 bases read in frame from the first base.